The 19 T cell receptor beta chains below all came from one sample that was sequenced in a study of T cells after yellow fever vaccination. In TCRdb, the 5' RACE reads were re-called with MiXCR into one record per CDR3 protein. The repertoire consists of a few hundred thousand distinct CDR3 sequences, with roughly 3.9% occurring once and the leading ten covering approximately 25%. Sequences were derived from PBMCs, sampled 5 days after the yellow fever booster vaccination. The receptors derive from a man between 18 and 29 years old who received the YFV17D yellow fever vaccine.

This clonotype was seen ten or more times. The rearrangement links TRBV6-5 to TRBJ2-1; D gene uncertain. The germline V gene encodes CDR1 MNHEY and CDR2 SVGAGI. The CDR3 covers 14 residues. Trimming removed 7 bases from V and 1 base from J, with 11 bases in between. CDR3 loop: CASKGETSYNEQFF. The DNA of the CDR3 is TGTGCCAGCAAAGGAGAGACTTCCTACAATGAGCAGTTCTTC.

This clonotype came up a few times. CDR3 sequence: CASRVHKGNIQYF. The DNA of the CDR3 is TGTGCCAGTCGCGTTCACAAGGGAAACATTCAGTACTTC. The J gene is TRBJ2-4, the V gene TRBV12-3 or TRBV12-4; no firm D call. The CDR3 spans 13 residues. The V end was cut by 9 bases, the J end by 6 bases, with 15 bases between.

This clonotype showed up just a few times. The rearrangement uses TRBV7-9 and TRBJ2-3; 12 bases are a match to TRBD2. The CDR3 consists of 16 residues. CDR1 SEHNR and CDR2 FQNEAQ come from the germline V gene (reference sequence). V lost 4 bases to trimming and J lost 5 bases; unmatched junction nucleotides: 7. CDR3 coding DNA: TGTGCCAGCAGCTCCACGGGACTAGCGGGTATAGATACGCAGTATTTT. Its translation: CASSSTGLAGIDTQYF. The full variable domain, in which reference TRBV7-9 and TRBJ2-3 provide the parts outside the CDR3, is DTGVSQNPRHKITKRGQNVTFRCDPISEHNRLYWYRQTLGQGPEFLTYFQNEAQLEKSRLLSDRFSAERPKGSFSTLEIQRTEQGDSAMYLCASSSTGLAGIDTQYFGPGTRLTVL.

At least ten counts were recorded for this clonotype. This sequence joins TRBV20-1 and TRBJ2-4; the match to TRBD2 covers 7 bases. The germline V gene has CDR1 DFQATT and CDR2 SNEGSKA (reference sequence). V trimming: 2 bases; J trimming: 4 bases; junction bases outside the gene matches: 11. This CDR3 contains 16 residues. The CDR3 DNA sequence: TGCAGTGCTAGATCCCCATGGTGGGGGGGTAAAAACATTCAGTACTTC. Amino acids: CSARSPWWGGKNIQYF.

This clonotype was counted a few times. The DNA of the CDR3 is TGTGCCAGCAGCCCTTATAGACGGGGATCTGGGGCCAACGTCCTGACTTTC. This codes for CASSPYRRGSGANVLTF. The rearrangement joins TRBV9 to TRBJ2-6; D is possibly TRBD2 (5 bases). The CDR3 consists of 17 residues. Germline-derived CDR1 and CDR2 are SGDLS and YYNGEE. Between the trimmed V and J ends, which lost 4 bases and 1 base, there was a span of 15 bases.

This clonotype was observed a handful of times. V is TRBV9 and J is TRBJ2-1, with D perhaps being TRBD1 or TRBD2 (7 bases each). Trimming took 4 bases from V and 1 from J, leaving 12 bases between them. CDR1 and CDR2 (germline): SGDLS, YYNGEE. The CDR3 has 15 residues. Here the CDR3 DNA reads TGTGCCAGCAGCTGGGGGGGACAGTCCTACAATGAGCAGTTCTTC. It yields the protein CASSWGGQSYNEQFF.

This clonotype was detected many times. The chain has TRBV7-6 and TRBJ2-5; tentative D call: TRBD1 (5 bases). Per germline, CDR1 SGHVS and CDR2 FNYEAQ. The CDR3 spans 14 residues. Trimming shortened V by 4 bases and J by 5 bases, and 14 bases separated the two germline ends. The CDR3 spells CASSSRPRVETQYF. As DNA, the CDR3 is TGTGCCAGCAGCTCTCGACCCAGGGTCGAGACCCAGTACTTC.

There are a few counts of this clonotype. The J gene is TRBJ2-5, the V gene TRBV7-6; D not resolved. V lost 4 bases and J 0 bases, leaving 3 bases between the germline ends. This CDR3 has 12 amino acids. The germline V gene has CDR1 SGHVS and CDR2 FNYEAQ. As DNA, the CDR3 is TGTGCCAGCAGCTCAGACCAAGAGACCCAGTACTTC. The encoded protein is CASSSDQETQYF.

The J gene is TRBJ2-3, the V gene TRBV7-9; D remains unclear. The CDR3 consists of 15 residues. V was shortened by 0 bases and J by 2 bases, with 9 bases between the two germline ends. CDR1 is SEHNR, CDR2 FQNEAQ, per germline (reference sequence). The CDR3 protein is CASSLAVGNTDTQYF. The CDR3 nucleotides are TGTGCCAGCAGCTTAGCGGTAGGGAACACAGATACGCAGTATTTT.

This clonotype was detected a few times. This chain links TRBV28 with TRBJ2-7, with TRBD1 identical over 11 bases. V gave up 5 bases and J gave up 8 bases; unmatched junction bases: 5. Looked up from germline, CDR1 is MDHEN and CDR2 is SYDVKM. The CDR3 loop spans 13 amino acids. CDR3: CASSDRTGGQQYV. The CDR3 DNA is TGTGCCAGCAGTGATCGGACAGGGGGCCAGCAGTACGTC.

This clonotype was seen more than once but under ten times. The J gene is TRBJ2-5, the V gene TRBV29-1, with TRBD1 as a possible D gene (5 bases). Germline lookup yields CDR1 SQVTM and CDR2 ANQGSEA. The CDR3 is 13 residues long. Trimming shortened V by 7 bases and J by 5 bases, and 17 bases separated the two germline ends. The chain's CDR3 is CSALKGSGETQYF. CDR3 DNA: TGCAGCGCCCTCAAGGGGTCTGGGGAGACCCAGTACTTC.

This clonotype was recorded at least ten times. The V and J genes are TRBV5-5 and TRBJ1-1, with 7 bases identical to TRBD1. The germline V gene encodes CDR1 SGHKS and CDR2 YYEKEE (reference sequence). The CDR3 runs to 12 residues. Unmatched junction bases numbered 0, after V lost 0 bases and J lost 7 bases. DNA of the CDR3: TGTGCCAGCAGCTTGGGGGACAGTGAAGCTTTCTTT. Amino acids: CASSLGDSEAFF.

This clonotype was found many times. The chain employs TRBV6-2 or TRBV6-3 and TRBJ2-5; a weak D match, TRBD2 (5 bases). Germline CDR1 MNHEY, CDR2 SVGEGT. V gave up 5 bases and J gave up 3 bases, with 16 bases separating them. The length of the CDR3 is 15 residues. The CDR3 DNA reads as TGTGCCAGCAGTGTAGTCCGGGAATTTGAAGAGACCCAGTACTTC. This gives the protein CASSVVREFEETQYF.

In its sample, this clonotype was seen a few times. The gene calls are TRBV11-2 and TRBJ1-4; tentative D call: TRBD1 (5 bases). Germline assignment: CDR1 SGHAT and CDR2 FQNNGV. Trimming left V 5 bases short and J 2 bases short, with 12 bases between. The CDR3 has 15 amino acids. CDR3 residues: CASSRRGSTNEKLFF. In DNA, the CDR3 is TGTGCCAGCAGCCGTCGGGGGAGCACTAATGAAAAACTGTTTTTT. The full variable domain, with the rest looked up from reference TRBV11-2 and TRBJ1-4, is EAGVAQSPRYKIIEKRQSVAFWCNPISGHATLYWYQQILGQGPKLLIQFQNNGVVDDSQLPKDRFSAERLKGVDSTLKIQPAKLEDSAVYLCASSRRGSTNEKLFFGSGTQLSVL.

J is TRBJ1-1 and V is TRBV7-2, with D perhaps matching TRBD1 (5 bases). The CDR3 covers 11 residues. The germline gives CDR1 SGHTA, CDR2 FQGNSA. V was pared by 4 bases and J by 8 bases, with 8 bases between. The CDR3 region is CASSWGLEAFF. As DNA, the CDR3 is TGTGCCAGCAGCTGGGGACTCGAAGCTTTCTTT.

DNA of the CDR3: TGCGCCAGCAGCCAACCCGGACAGACCCACTATGGCTACACCTTC. Translation gives CASSQPGQTHYGYTF. This chain joins TRBV4-1 and TRBJ1-2; the D gene is possibly TRBD1 (6 bases). V was shortened by 2 bases and J by 3 bases, with 13 bases between the two germline ends. The germline V gene encodes CDR1 MGHRA and CDR2 YSYEKL. This CDR3 has 15 residues.

This clonotype was detected ten times or more. The genes are TRBV7-2 and TRBJ2-1; 8 bases align to TRBD2. V trimming: 1 base; J trimming: 7 bases; junction bases outside the gene matches: 12. CDR3 length equals 17 residues. In germline, CDR1 is SGHTA, CDR2 FQGNSA. The CDR3 DNA sequence: TGTGCCAGCAGCTTAGGGGTTCGGGGGGGCCGGAATAATGAGCAGTTCTTC. Its protein product is CASSLGVRGGRNNEQFF.

The chain couples TRBV18 to TRBJ1-4, with 9 bases matching TRBD1. The germline gives CDR1 KGHSH, CDR2 LQKENI. The junction had 10 bases not matched to a gene; V was cut back by 3 bases and J by 8 bases. This CDR3 region has 16 residues. CDR3 DNA: TGTGCCAGCTCACCGTCGACCGGGACAGGGCTCGAAAAACTGTTTTTT. Amino acid sequence: CASSPSTGTGLEKLFF.

This clonotype occurred many times. The rearrangement links TRBV25-1 to TRBJ1-6; the D is unclear. This CDR3 has 12 amino acids. Germline lookup yields CDR1 MGHDK and CDR2 SYGVNS. V was cut by 4 bases and J by 8 bases, with 6 bases left in between. The chain's CDR3 is CASSGDYSPLHF. CDR3 in DNA: TGTGCCAGCAGTGGGGATTATTCACCCCTCCACTTT.